These T cell receptor beta chains were read from a single sample in a study of cytomegalovirus exposure and HLA in healthy donors. The protocol was immunoSEQ multiplex PCR, while the TCRdb copy is restricted to in-frame clones and leaves out a portion. The sample consists of 90,000 to 110,000 clones, roughly 15% of them appearing once. Specimen: PBMCs. The receptor set was obtained from a female donor in good health and CMV-seronegative. Each CDR3 is given with its conserved first and last residue. A D gene is named only where the DNA matches it firmly. Clone size is shown for a subset of rows, as once, few, many or a class of expanded clone.

v_gene	j_gene	d_gene	abundance	CDR3nt	CDR3aa
TRBV5-1	TRBJ2-3	TRBD1	NA	TGCGCCAGCAGCTTAAGTCAAAGGGGGCAGACAGATACGCAGTATTTT	CASSLSQRGQTDTQYF
TRBV19	TRBJ2-7	NA	NA	TGTGCCAGTAGTATAGGTCAGGGGCGGCAGTACTTC	CASSIGQGRQYF
TRBV28	TRBJ1-4	TRBD1	NA	TGTGCCAGCAGTTCACCCTCAGGGGGAGCTAATGAAAAACTGTTTTTT	CASSSPSGGANEKLFF
TRBV30	TRBJ2-2	NA	NA	TGTGCCTGGAGCGCCTTGGGGAGCGGGGAGCTGTTTTTT	CAWSALGSGELFF
TRBV5-1	TRBJ2-3	NA	few	TGCGCCAGCAGCTTGGGCAGGGTAATTGATACGCAGTATTTT	CASSLGRVIDTQYF
TRBV4-1	TRBJ2-1	NA	few	TGCGCCAGCAGCCAAGATCGAACAGGGCACAATGAGCAGTTCTTC	CASSQDRTGHNEQFF
TRBV5-1	TRBJ2-7	TRBD1	few	TGCGCCAGCAGGACAGGGGACAGCTACGAGCAGTACTTC	CASRTGDSYEQYF
TRBV4-1	TRBJ2-7	NA	NA	TGCGCCAGCAGCCAATCCTCTCAGGGGCCCTACGAGCAGTACTTC	CASSQSSQGPYEQYF
TRBV23-1	TRBJ2-7	TRBD2	few	TGCGCCAGCAGTCAGGCTAAGGGACTAGTTCGTCACGAGCAGTACTTC	CASSQAKGLVRHEQYF
TRBV6-6	TRBJ2-7	NA	few	TGTGCCAGCAGCCAACCCGGCGAGCAGTACTTC	CASSQPGEQYF
TRBV6-5	TRBJ2-5	NA	NA	TGTGCCAGCAGTTATCGGGCGGGACGTCAAGAGACCCAGTACTTC	CASSYRAGRQETQYF
TRBV30	TRBJ1-5	TRBD1	NA	TGTGCCTGGAGTGTAACTGCTCTAGGGGACAGGGGGACCCCCCAGCATTTT	CAWSVTALGDRGTPQHF
TRBV6-1	TRBJ1-2	NA	few	TGTGCCAGCAGTTCCCTAGCAGTCTATGGCTACACCTTC	CASSSLAVYGYTF
TRBV5-1	TRBJ1-5	NA	NA	TGCGCCAGCAGCTTGGACGGGGTAAATCAGCCCCAGCATTTT	CASSLDGVNQPQHF
TRBV6-5	TRBJ1-1	NA	few	TGTGCCTCCCAGCGGGACACTGAAGCTTTCTTT	CASQRDTEAFF
TRBV4-1	TRBJ2-7	NA	NA	TGCGCCAGCAGCCAAGACCTCTACGAGCAGTACTTC	CASSQDLYEQYF
TRBV5-1	TRBJ2-5	NA	few	TGCGCCAGCAGCATACAGGGGGGGGAAGAGACCCAGTACTTC	CASSIQGGEETQYF
TRBV6-5	TRBJ1-2	NA	NA	TGTGCCAGCCCTTTTGCAGGGGCCCCCTTCTATGGCTACACCTTC	CASPFAGAPFYGYTF
TRBV28	TRBJ1-2	NA	few	TGTGCCAGCAGTTCTGACCCCCCCGGAGCTAACTATGGCTACACCTTC	CASSSDPPGANYGYTF
TRBV2	TRBJ2-6	NA	NA	TGTGCCAGCAGTGAAGCGGGGCCTGGGGCCAACGTCCTGACTTTC	CASSEAGPGANVLTF
TRBV11-2	TRBJ2-1	NA	NA	TGTGCCAGCAGAGGTGGGGAGACGGCACACACCTACAATGAGCAGTTCTTC	CASRGGETAHTYNEQFF
TRBV5-1	TRBJ2-3	NA	NA	TGCGCCAGCAGCCCGATCTGGTCGGGGGGCACAGATACGCAGTATTTT	CASSPIWSGGTDTQYF
TRBV6-5	TRBJ1-2	TRBD1	few	TGTGCCAGCAGCTCCGGGACAGACCTCCGAGGCTACACCTTC	CASSSGTDLRGYTF
TRBV18	TRBJ1-6	NA	NA	TGTGCCAGCTCACCAGAACTCCCCGGGACACCTATTTCTTCACCCCTCCACTTT	CASSPELPGTPISSPLHF
TRBV6-5	TRBJ2-6	NA	NA	TGTGCCAGCAGTAATACCCTATCTGGGGCCAACGTCCTGACTTTC	CASSNTLSGANVLTF
TRBV30	TRBJ2-1	NA	NA	TGTGCCTGGAGTGTAGGGCGGGGAATCAATGAGCAGTTCTTC	CAWSVGRGINEQFF
TRBV9	TRBJ2-1	TRBD2	few	TGTGCCAGCAGCCCCGATGGGGGGGGATACAATGAGCAGTTCTTC	CASSPDGGGYNEQFF
TRBV9	TRBJ1-3	NA	few	TGTGCCAGCAGCCCAGACAGCGACACTGGAAACACCATATATTTT	CASSPDSDTGNTIYF
TRBV5-1	TRBJ2-1	NA	few	TGCGCCAGCAGCTTGGGACTTGGCAATGAGCAGTTCTTC	CASSLGLGNEQFF
TRBV7-9	TRBJ1-1	TRBD1	few	TGTGCCAGCAGGTCTGGGACAGATGAAGCTTTCTTT	CASRSGTDEAFF
TRBV28	TRBJ2-7	TRBD2	NA	TGTGCCAGCAGTTTACATAGCGGGAGTTCCTACGAGCAGTACTTC	CASSLHSGSSYEQYF
TRBV19	TRBJ2-1	NA	few	TGTGCCAGTAGTATGAACAGGAACAATGAGCAGTTCTTC	CASSMNRNNEQFF
TRBV5-8	TRBJ2-7	NA	NA	TGTGCCAGCAGCTGGGCTAGCGCGGGCGACTCCTACGAGCAGTACTTC	CASSWASAGDSYEQYF
TRBV5-4	TRBJ1-2	NA	few	TGTGCCAGCAGCTCCCCGACAGGCGTCGACTATGGCTACACCTTC	CASSSPTGVDYGYTF
TRBV29-1	TRBJ1-5	TRBD1	NA	TGCAGCGTGAGACAGGGTGGTGACAATCAGCCCCAGCATTTT	CSVRQGGDNQPQHF
TRBV5-1	TRBJ1-1	TRBD1	once	TGCGCCAGCAGGCCTTGGGGACAGGGAGAAACTGAAGCTTTCTTT	CASRPWGQGETEAFF
TRBV7-2	TRBJ1-5	TRBD1	NA	TGTGCCAGCAGCTTTAGGGGACCGGGACAGGGCGAGGGCAATCAGCCCCAGCATTTT	CASSFRGPGQGEGNQPQHF
TRBV9	TRBJ2-1	TRBD2	few	TGTGCCAGCAGCGTGTCTAGCGGGGGTAATGAGCAGTTCTTC	CASSVSSGGNEQFF
TRBV7-2	TRBJ1-2	TRBD1	few	TGTGCCAGCAGCTTAAGAGGGACAGGGGGCGCGGACTATGGCTACACCTTC	CASSLRGTGGADYGYTF
TRBV18	TRBJ2-7	NA	few	TGTGCCAGCTCACCAGGGTGGGGCGACTCCTACGAGCAGTACTTC	CASSPGWGDSYEQYF
TRBV4-2	TRBJ2-2	TRBD2	NA	TGTGCCAGCAGCCAAGGCTCGGGAGGAACCGGGGAGCTGTTTTTT	CASSQGSGGTGELFF
TRBV6-5	TRBJ2-3	TRBD1	few	TGTGCCAGCAGTTCCAGTCGACAGGGAGACACAGATACGCAGTATTTT	CASSSSRQGDTDTQYF
TRBV7-8	TRBJ2-4	NA	NA	TGTGCCAGCAGCCTCCCACCCGGGGGACTAGCCAAAAACATTCAGTACTTC	CASSLPPGGLAKNIQYF
TRBV4-3	TRBJ2-7	NA	NA	TGCGCCAGCAGCCAAGAGAGAAGGACAACCTCCTACGAGCAGTACTTC	CASSQERRTTSYEQYF
TRBV4-3	TRBJ2-5	TRBD2	few	TGCGCCAGCAGCCAGCAGACTAGCGGGGCAGAGACCCAGTACTTC	CASSQQTSGAETQYF
TRBV12-2	TRBJ1-4	NA	NA	TGTGCAAGTCGCTTAGACCTAGGGGGTCGCTACGAAAAACTGTTTTTT	CASRLDLGGRYEKLFF
TRBV7-7	TRBJ2-1	NA	NA	TGTGCTAGCAGGAGTAGTAGCACTGACTCCTACAATGAGCAGTTCTTC	CASRSSSTDSYNEQFF
TRBV2	TRBJ2-5	TRBD2	few	TGTGCCAGCGGGGGCTCGGGAGGGGAGACCCAGTACTTC	CASGGSGGETQYF
TRBV14	TRBJ1-2	TRBD1	NA	TGTGCCAGCAGCCTGGTAGGACAGGGTCCTGGCTACACCTTC	CASSLVGQGPGYTF
TRBV29-1	TRBJ1-2	NA	NA	TGCAGCGTTCCAACAGGTCTAACTAACTATGGCTACACCTTC	CSVPTGLTNYGYTF
TRBV27	TRBJ2-5	TRBD1	NA	TGTGCCAGCAGTCCCGGACAGGGGAGCCAAGAGACCCAGTACTTC	CASSPGQGSQETQYF
TRBV4-3	TRBJ2-2	NA	few	TGCGCCAGCAGCCAAGAAATCACTAGCCCTGGCGGGGAGCTGTTTTTT	CASSQEITSPGGELFF
TRBV5-4	TRBJ2-2	TRBD1	NA	TGTGCCAGCAGCTTGGGGCAGGGGGTGAACACCGGGGAGCTGTTTTTT	CASSLGQGVNTGELFF